This record looks at one TCR beta chain sequence and its context. Germline CDR1 and CDR2: MNHEY and SMNVEV (reference sequence). Trimming removed 3 bases from V and 0 bases from J, with 11 bases in between. The CDR3 is made up of 15 amino acids. This entry is derived from a study of blood T cell repertoires in COVID-19. In the original analysis: Reference gene primer amplification gave nucleated cell count estimates. Assay: immunoSEQ multiplex PCR; the TCRdb copy retains only in-frame clones and omits some. The V and J calls and clone size were taken over from that table, and D and trimming were inferred from the DNA. The table records 300,000 to 450,000 clones, 85% to 90% of them present only once.

Sequencing used peripheral blood. The source is a human donor in a cohort sampled during active COVID-19. The J gene is TRBJ1-1, the V gene TRBV27; D is possibly TRBD1 (6 bases). The CDR3, as DNA: TGTGCCAGCAGTTTCAGGGGAAGAGTGAACACTGAAGCTTTCTTT. Encoded protein: CASSFRGRVNTEAFF.